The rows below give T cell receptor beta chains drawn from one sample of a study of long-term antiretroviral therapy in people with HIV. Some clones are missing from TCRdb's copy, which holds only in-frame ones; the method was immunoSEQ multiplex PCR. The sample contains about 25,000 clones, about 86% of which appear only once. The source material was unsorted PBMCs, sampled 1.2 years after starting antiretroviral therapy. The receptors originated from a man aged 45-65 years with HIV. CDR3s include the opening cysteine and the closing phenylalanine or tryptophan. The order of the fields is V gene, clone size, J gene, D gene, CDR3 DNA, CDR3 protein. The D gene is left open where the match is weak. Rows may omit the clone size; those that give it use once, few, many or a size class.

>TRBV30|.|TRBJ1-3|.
TGTGCCTGGAGTGCCGACGGCTCTGGAAACACCATATATTTT
CAWSADGSGNTIYF
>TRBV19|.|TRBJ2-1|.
TGTGCCAGTAGTTCCCGGTCGGGGGACAATGAGCAGTTCTTC
CASSSRSGDNEQFF
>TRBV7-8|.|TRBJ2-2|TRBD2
TGTGCCAGCAGTTCCGGCGTGGGACTAGCGGGCCCCCAGGTGCCGATTTTT
CASSSGVGLAGPQVPIF
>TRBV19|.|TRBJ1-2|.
TGTGCCAGTACAAGGACCCCCGATTATGGCTACACCTTC
CASTRTPDYGYTF
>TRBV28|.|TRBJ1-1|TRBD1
TGTGCCAGCAGTTTATTTAGCACAGGGGACACTGAAGCTTTCTTT
CASSLFSTGDTEAFF
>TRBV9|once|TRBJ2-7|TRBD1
TGTGCCAGCAACACAGGGGATGGGAGCTCCTACGAGCAGTACTTC
CASNTGDGSSYEQYF
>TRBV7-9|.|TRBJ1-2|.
TGTGCCAGCAGCCAAGTCCCCCAGGGTAGCGGCTACACCTTC
CASSQVPQGSGYTF
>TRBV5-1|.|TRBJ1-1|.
TGCGCCAGCGGCACAGGGTCTATGAACACTGAAGCTTTCTTT
CASGTGSMNTEAFF
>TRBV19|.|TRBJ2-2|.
TGTGCCAGTAGGAACCGGGGAAATACCGGGGAGCTGTTTTTT
CASRNRGNTGELFF
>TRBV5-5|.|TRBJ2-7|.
TGTGCCAGCAGCTTGCAAAGCTCCTACGAGCAGTACTTC
CASSLQSSYEQYF
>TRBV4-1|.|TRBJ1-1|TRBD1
TGCGCCAGCAGCTTACCTACAGGGGGAACGAACACTGAAGCTTTCTTT
CASSLPTGGTNTEAFF
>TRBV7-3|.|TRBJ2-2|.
TGTGCCAGCAGCGAAAACGGGCGGAACACCGGGGAGCTGTTTTTT
CASSENGRNTGELFF
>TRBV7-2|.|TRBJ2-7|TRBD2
TGTGCCAGCAGCCAGGGACTAGCGGGTTCCTACGAGCAGTACTTC
CASSQGLAGSYEQYF
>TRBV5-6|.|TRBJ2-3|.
TGTGCCAGCAGCTCCGCAGATACGCAGTATTTT
CASSSADTQYF
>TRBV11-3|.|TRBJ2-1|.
TGTGCCAGCAGCTTAGATTATGGCCAACCCAATGAGCAGTTCTTC
CASSLDYGQPNEQFF
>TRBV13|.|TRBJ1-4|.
TGTGCCAGCAGCTCACAGGGAACTAATGAAAAACTGTTTTTT
CASSSQGTNEKLFF
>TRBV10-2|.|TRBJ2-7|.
TGCGCCAGCAGTGAGGACCGCTACGAGCAGTACTTC
CASSEDRYEQYF
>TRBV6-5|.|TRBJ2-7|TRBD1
TGTGCCAGCAGTTCCCCGGACAGGACTCATTACGAGCAGTACTTC
CASSSPDRTHYEQYF
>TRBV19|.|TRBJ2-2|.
TGTGCCAGTACCCCTAAGGGATTGGGGTCAAGCGGGGAGCTGTTTTTT
CASTPKGLGSSGELFF
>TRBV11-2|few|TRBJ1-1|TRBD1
TGTGCCAGCAGCCCCAGGGGGGAAACTGAAGCTTTCTTT
CASSPRGETEAFF
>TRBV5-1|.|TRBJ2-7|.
TGCGCCAGCAGCTGGAGTAACGAGCAGTACTTC
CASSWSNEQYF
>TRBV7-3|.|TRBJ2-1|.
TGTGCCAGCAGCAGTAGCAGCGGGACAGGTAGTTACAATGAGCAGTTCTTC
CASSSSSGTGSYNEQFF
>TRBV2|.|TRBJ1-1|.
TGTGCCAGCAATCCTTATCAGCACACTGAAGCTTTCTTT
CASNPYQHTEAFF
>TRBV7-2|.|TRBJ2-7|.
TGTGCCAGCAGCTCCCCGGGACTCCGGGCGACCTACGAGCAGTACTTC
CASSSPGLRATYEQYF
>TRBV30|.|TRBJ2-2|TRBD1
TGTGCCTGGAGTTCGGACAGGGCGAACACCGGGGAGCTGTTTTTT
CAWSSDRANTGELFF
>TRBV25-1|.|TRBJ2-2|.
TGTGCCAGCAGTGAGAGTGGGGTAAACACCGGGGAGCTGTTTTTT
CASSESGVNTGELFF
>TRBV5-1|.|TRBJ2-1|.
TGCGCCAGCATCCGGGGGCCCGGGCATGAGCAGTTCTTC
CASIRGPGHEQFF